The 21 T cell receptor beta chains below were found in one sample sequenced in a study of cytomegalovirus exposure and HLA in healthy donors. 13 Jbeta primers and 60 Vbeta primers were used for the PCR. Clones were read by immunoSEQ multiplex PCR, and TCRdb kept only the in-frame ones, dropping some. The sample holds hundreds of thousands of clones, 70% to 90% seen once. Sequencing was done on a sample of PBMCs. Receptor source: a girl under 10 years old in good health and CMV-seronegative.

Remarks on this clone: Within the sample, other DNA sequences also encode this same CDR3. The chain employs TRBV29-1 and TRBJ2-7; D might be TRBD1 (9 bases). The CDR3 is 14 amino acids. Germline CDR1 and CDR2: SQVTM and ANQGSEA. Trimming left V 5 bases short and J 2 bases short, with 16 bases between. The CDR3 DNA sequence: TGCAGCGTTCGAGCGGGGGACAGGGCCTACGAGCAGTACTTC. Encoded protein: CSVRAGDRAYEQYF.

The rearrangement links TRBV7-8 to TRBJ2-1; TRBD2 matches at 7 bases. J was trimmed by 8 bases and V by 3 bases; bases with no gene match: 7. CDR3 length equals 14 residues. Germline V gives CDR1 SGHVS, CDR2 FQNEAQ. CDR3 coding DNA: TGTGCCAGCAGCTTGGGACTACCTCGCGATGAGCAGTTCTTC. Translating it yields CASSLGLPRDEQFF.

The chain carries TRBV4-1 and TRBJ1-6; D uncertain. The CDR3 sequence is 16 residues long. V was clipped by 1 base and J by 5 bases, with 12 bases between them. Germline values: CDR1 MGHRA, CDR2 YSYEKL. The CDR3 region is CASSQGSAGDNSPLHF. The CDR3 DNA reads as TGCGCCAGCAGCCAAGGGTCGGCAGGCGATAATTCACCCCTCCACTTT.

In this sample, this clone turned up a few times. The chain carries TRBV14 and TRBJ1-2, with D perhaps TRBD1 (6 bases). The CDR3 spans 14 residues. V was cut by 4 bases and J by 7 bases, with 16 bases left in between. Germline CDR1 and CDR2: SGHDN and FVKESK. The CDR3 DNA is TGTGCCAGCAGCCTTCTACAGGGCTCGTCTGGCTACACCTTC. The encoded protein is CASSLLQGSSGYTF.

This clone appeared a single time. This chain uses TRBV10-3 with TRBJ2-5; D possibly corresponds to TRBD2 (5 bases). The CDR3 covers 12 residues. CDR1 is ENHRY and CDR2 is SYGVKD in the germline V gene. The V end lost 10 bases, the J end lost 5 bases, and 14 bases lay between the germline ends. The CDR3 DNA reads as TGTGCCACCGGAACAGAGGGTGAGACCCAGTACTTC. Translation gives CATGTEGETQYF.

V usage is TRBV4-1 and J usage is TRBJ1-3; tentative D call: TRBD1 (5 bases). CDR1 MGHRA and CDR2 YSYEKL come from the germline V gene. CDR3 length: 16 amino acids. V was trimmed by 0 bases and J by 4 bases, leaving 13 bases between them. DNA of the CDR3: TGCGCCAGCAGCCAAGATTGGTCCCAGGGCGGAAACACCATATATTTT. Its protein is CASSQDWSQGGNTIYF.

The chain is built from TRBV5-1 and TRBJ2-3; 14 bases are shared with TRBD2. CDR3 size: 16 residues. The V segment lost 2 bases and the J segment 5 bases; nucleotides outside the gene matches: 4. CDR1 and CDR2 from the germline V gene are SGHRS and YFSETQ. CDR3 in amino acids: CASSFGLAGGIDTQYF. The CDR3 DNA follows: TGCGCCAGCAGCTTCGGACTAGCGGGGGGAATAGATACGCAGTATTTT.

The CDR3 protein is CASGLVTSKEYSSLSTNEKLFF. The CDR3, as DNA: TGTGCTAGTGGTTTGGTAACATCCAAGGAGTACTCCTCCCTTTCAACTAATGAAAAACTGTTTTTT. The V call is TRBV12-5, the J call TRBJ1-4; D gene uncertain. Germline V gives CDR1 LGHNT, CDR2 FRNRAP. Deletions cut 0 bases from V and 0 bases from J, with 26 bases between. CDR3 length: 22 residues.

This chain connects TRBV2 to TRBJ2-7; tentative D call: TRBD2 (6 bases). The V and J ends lost 2 bases and 0 bases respectively, with 17 bases between them. The CDR3 length is 17 residues. CDR1 SNHLY and CDR2 FYNNEI come from the germline V gene. CDR3 DNA: TGTGCCAGCAGTGAAATCGGCAGCGGGTCACGCTCCTACGAGCAGTACTTC. Residues: CASSEIGSGSRSYEQYF.

J is TRBJ2-3 and V is TRBV29-1, with TRBD2 matching 13 bases. After removal of 6 bases from V and 2 bases from J, the junction contained 5 bases not matched to a gene. The V gene's germline CDR1 is SQVTM and CDR2 ANQGSEA. The CDR3 length is 15 residues. For the CDR3, the DNA is TGCAGCGTGCGGACTAGCGGGAGTCCCACAGATACGCAGTATTTT. It specifies CSVRTSGSPTDTQYF.

The chain uses TRBV7-9 and TRBJ2-5, with D perhaps matching TRBD1 (5 bases). The germline CDR1 and CDR2 sequences are SEHNR and FQNEAQ (reference sequence). The ends were cut back, 1 base at V and 0 bases at J, with 15 bases in the middle. The CDR3 is made up of 17 amino acids. The CDR3 here is CASSLGFGTGHQETQYF. Here the CDR3 DNA reads TGTGCCAGCAGCTTAGGATTCGGTACAGGTCACCAAGAGACCCAGTACTTC.

The rearrangement links TRBV7-2 to TRBJ1-2; D perhaps matches TRBD1 (5 bases). Trimming removed 4 bases at V and 6 bases at J, with 12 bases between. The CDR3 runs 13 residues. Germline loops: CDR1 SGHTA, CDR2 FQGNSA. CDR3 residues: CASSSPGKDGYTF. In nucleotides, the CDR3 is TGTGCCAGCAGCTCTCCAGGGAAGGATGGCTACACCTTC.

V gene TRBV6-1 combines with J gene TRBJ2-5, with TRBD2 matching 11 bases. Trimming at V came to 6 bases and at J to 5 bases, leaving 5 bases not matched to a gene. The germline CDR1 and CDR2 sequences are MNHNS and SASEGT. The length of the CDR3 is 14 residues. CDR3 nucleotide sequence: TGTGCCAGCAGGGCGGGACTAGCGGTGGAGACCCAGTACTTC. Its translation is CASRAGLAVETQYF.

The chain uses TRBV10-1 and TRBJ1-1; D is unclear. V gave up 0 bases and J gave up 4 bases, with 9 bases separating them. Germline V lookup: CDR1 WNHNN, CDR2 SYGVQD (reference sequence). CDR3 length: 14 residues. The CDR3 sequence is CASSESSRGTEAFF. CDR3 nucleotides: TGCGCCAGCAGTGAGTCTAGTCGCGGCACTGAAGCTTTCTTT.

Only a few counts were recorded for this clone. The V and J genes are TRBV20-1 and TRBJ2-1; no clear D gene. V shed 0 bases and J shed 5 bases, with 2 bases lying between them. Per the germline V gene, CDR1 is DFQATT and CDR2 is SNEGSKA (reference sequence). This CDR3 has 11 residues. CDR3 DNA: TGCAGTGCTAGAGACAACAATGAGCAGTTCTTC. Its translation: CSARDNNEQFF.

J is TRBJ2-3 and V is TRBV4-2; no definite D call. This CDR3 has 16 amino acids. V lost 4 bases to trimming and J lost 0 bases, with 14 bases between them. Germline V gives CDR1 LGHNA, CDR2 YNFKEQ. The CDR3 DNA follows: TGTGCCAGCAGCCTAACTCGAGGTACGAGCACAGATACGCAGTATTTT. Encoded protein: CASSLTRGTSTDTQYF.

J is TRBJ2-4 and V is TRBV6-1, with 8 bases lining up with TRBD1. This CDR3 has 16 residues. CDR1 and CDR2 (germline): MNHNS, SASEGT. The ends lost 5 bases at V and 2 bases at J; junction bases unmatched: 8. The CDR3 loop is CASSQGQGESKNIQYF. Written as DNA, the CDR3 is TGTGCCAGCAGTCAAGGACAGGGCGAATCCAAAAACATTCAGTACTTC.

The chain couples TRBV7-9 to TRBJ2-7, with D unresolved. This CDR3 is built from 11 residues. Trimming removed 4 bases from V and 3 bases from J, with 4 bases in between. Germline V CDR1 and CDR2: SEHNR, FQNEAQ (reference sequence). The CDR3 spells CASSSHYEQYF. The CDR3, as DNA: TGTGCCAGCAGCTCCCACTACGAGCAGTACTTC.

This clone was detected a few times. In DNA, the CDR3 is TGTGCCAGCAGTGCCGAAAATAGTATAACAGGTGGGACCCAGTACTTC. It specifies CASSAENSITGGTQYF. The chain employs TRBV6-1 and TRBJ2-5, with D possibly matching TRBD1 (5 bases). In germline, CDR1 is MNHNS, CDR2 SASEGT. Trimming stripped 4 bases from V and 7 bases from J, with 22 bases between. The CDR3 covers 16 residues.

CDR3 sequence (DNA): TGTGCCTGGAGCGGGGGGTCTATCAATGAGCAGTTCTTC. Translated, it gives CAWSGGSINEQFF. The chain combines TRBV30 with TRBJ2-1, with 7 bases fitting TRBD2. With V trimmed by 3 bases and J by 6 bases, 5 bases remained unmatched. CDR3 length: 13 residues. From germline, CDR1 is GTSNPN and CDR2 SVGIG (reference sequence).

CDR3 coding DNA: TGTGCCAGCAGCGTTTTCGACAGAGCCTACGAGCAGTACTTC. Translation: CASSVFDRAYEQYF. The chain links TRBV9 to TRBJ2-7, with a weak D call TRBD1 (5 bases). V was shortened by 2 bases and J by 2 bases, with 11 bases between the two germline ends. This CDR3 has 14 residues. CDR1 SGDLS and CDR2 YYNGEE come from the germline V gene.